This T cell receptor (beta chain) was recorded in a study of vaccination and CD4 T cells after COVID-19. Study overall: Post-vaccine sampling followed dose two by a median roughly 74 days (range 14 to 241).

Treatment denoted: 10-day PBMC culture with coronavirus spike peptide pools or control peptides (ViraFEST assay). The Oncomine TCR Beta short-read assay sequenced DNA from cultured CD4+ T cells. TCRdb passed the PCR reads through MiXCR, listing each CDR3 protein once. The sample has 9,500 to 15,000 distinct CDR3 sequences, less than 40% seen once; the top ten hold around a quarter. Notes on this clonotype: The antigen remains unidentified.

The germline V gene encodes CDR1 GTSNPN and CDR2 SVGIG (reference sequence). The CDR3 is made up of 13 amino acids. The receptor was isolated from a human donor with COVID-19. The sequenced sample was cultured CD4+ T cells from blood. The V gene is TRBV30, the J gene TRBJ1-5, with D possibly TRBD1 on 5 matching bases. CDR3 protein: CALDSGLDQPQHF. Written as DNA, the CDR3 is TGTGCTTTAGACAGCGGATTGGATCAGCCCCAGCATTTT. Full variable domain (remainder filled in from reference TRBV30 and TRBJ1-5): SQTIHQWPATLVQPVGSPLSLECTVEGTSNPNLYWYRQAAGRGLQLLFYSVGIGQISSEVPQNLSASRPQDRQFILSSKKLLLSDSGFYLCALDSGLDQPQHFGDGTRLSIL.